This TCR beta chain was sequenced for a study of blood T cell repertoires in COVID-19. Study information: PBMCs, B-cell-depleted T cells, or T cells provided the cDNA or gDNA that made up the material.

Per the original data handling: It was from reference gene primer amplification that nucleated cell counts were estimated. The assay was immunoSEQ multiplex PCR, and TCRdb's table has in-frame clones only and misses some. V and J calls and clone size come straight from that table; D and trimming were deduced from the DNA. The sample has about 170,000 clones, around 85% seen once; the top ten hold roughly 1.3%. This clonotype was obtained from a man between 60 and 75 years old who had recovered from COVID-19. The sample taken for sequencing was peripheral blood.

The CDR3 DNA reads as TGCGCCAGCAGCGGAGGGACAGGGTTGTTCTCTGGAAACACCATATATTTT. Translating it yields CASSGGTGLFSGNTIYF. V gene TRBV5-1 combines with J gene TRBJ1-3; 9 positions match TRBD1. The CDR3 is made up of 17 amino acids. V lost 4 bases and J lost 0; bases outside the gene matches: 8. Looked up from germline, CDR1 is SGHRS and CDR2 is YFSETQ. The whole variable domain, remainder taken from reference TRBV5-1 and TRBJ1-3, is KAGVTQTPRYLIKTRGQQVTLSCSPISGHRSVSWYQQTPGQGLQFLFEYFSETQRNKGNFPGRFSGRQFSNSRSEMNVSTLELGDSALYLCASSGGTGLFSGNTIYFGEGSWLTVV.